Detailed here is one T cell receptor beta chain. The entry originates in a study of T cells in Graves' hyperthyroidism and ophthalmopathy. This CDR3 has 14 residues. The ends were cut back, 4 bases at V and 6 bases at J, with 14 bases in the middle. Germline CDR1 MGHRA, CDR2 YSYEKL. Patients aged 18 to 65 with hyperthyroidism were newly diagnosed, with duration under 2 months. Using 9.5 to 10 ml of fresh peripheral blood, PBMCs were prepared. Amplified TCR beta CDR3 regions derived from RNA transcripts. TCR CDR3 underwent first-round RT-PCR with the HTBI primer set. TCRdb used MiXCR to reprocess the multiplex PCR reads, holding one entry per CDR3 protein. The sample holds some 770,000 distinct CDR3 sequences; about a sixth are singletons and the top ten take about 8.4%.

The receptor's source is a man aged 18 to 29 with Graves' hyperthyroidism. The chain links TRBV4-1 to TRBJ2-3; no definite D call. The material sequenced was blood. The CDR3 sequence: CASSRALEVDTQYF. CDR3 nucleotide sequence: TGCGCCAGCAGCCGGGCCCTAGAGGTGGATACGCAGTATTTT.